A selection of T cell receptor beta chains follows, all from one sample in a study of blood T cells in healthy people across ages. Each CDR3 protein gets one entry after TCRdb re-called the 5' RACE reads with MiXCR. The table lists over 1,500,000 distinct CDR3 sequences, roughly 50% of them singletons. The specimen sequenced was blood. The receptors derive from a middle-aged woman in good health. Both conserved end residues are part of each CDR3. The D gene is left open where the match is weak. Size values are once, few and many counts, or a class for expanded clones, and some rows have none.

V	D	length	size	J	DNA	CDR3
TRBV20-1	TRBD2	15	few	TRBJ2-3	TGCAGTGCTCCGACTAGCGGGGGGCTCACAGATACGCAGTATTTT	CSAPTSGGLTDTQYF
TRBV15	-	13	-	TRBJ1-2	TGTGCCACCAGCAGAGAGATGGACTATGGCTACACCTTC	CATSREMDYGYTF
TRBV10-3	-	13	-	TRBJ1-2	TGTGCCAAGTCAGGGGAGGGGAACTATGGCTACACCTTC	CAKSGEGNYGYTF
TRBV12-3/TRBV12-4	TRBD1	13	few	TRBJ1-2	TGTGCCAGCAGTTACGGGACAGTAGATGGCTACACCTTC	CASSYGTVDGYTF
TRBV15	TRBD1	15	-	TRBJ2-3	TGTGCCACCAGCAGAGGAGGGGGCCGAGCAGATACGCAGTATTTT	CATSRGGGRADTQYF
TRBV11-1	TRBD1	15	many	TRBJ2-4	TGTGCCAGCAGCTTGGGACAGGGTAGCAAAAACATTCAGTACTTC	CASSLGQGSKNIQYF
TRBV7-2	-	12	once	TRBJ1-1	TGTGCCAGCACCGTAATTAGAGGAGAAGCTTTCTTT	CASTVIRGEAFF
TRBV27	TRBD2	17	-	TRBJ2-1	TGTGCCAGCTGCTACCGTAAGGGACTAGGGGTGTACAATGAGCAGTTCTTC	CASCYRKGLGVYNEQFF
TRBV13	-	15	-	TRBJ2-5	TGTGCCAGCAGCTTACGAGAAGCGCATCGGGAGACCCAGTACTTC	CASSLREAHRETQYF
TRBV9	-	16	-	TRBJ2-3	TGTGCCAGCAGCGCAAACCCGGGACGTATTGCGGATACGCAGTATTTT	CASSANPGRIADTQYF
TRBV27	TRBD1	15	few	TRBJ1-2	TGTGCCAGCAGTTCAGGACAGGGTGGGCGGAATGGCTACACCTTC	CASSSGQGGRNGYTF
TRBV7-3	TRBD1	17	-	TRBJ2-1	TGTGCCAGCAGCTTAAGCGTGGGGGACAGCTCCTACAATGAGCAGTTCTTC	CASSLSVGDSSYNEQFF
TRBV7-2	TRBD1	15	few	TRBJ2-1	TGTGCCAGCAGGACAGGGCTGAGCTCCTACAATGAGCAGTTCTTC	CASRTGLSSYNEQFF
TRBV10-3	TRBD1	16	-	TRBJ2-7	TGTGCCATCAGTGACGCCGGGACAGCGAGCTCCTACGAGCAGTACTTC	CAISDAGTASSYEQYF
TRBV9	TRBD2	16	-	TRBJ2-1	TGTGCCAGCAGCGAAGGACTAGCGGGGGCTTACAATGAGCAGTTCTTC	CASSEGLAGAYNEQFF
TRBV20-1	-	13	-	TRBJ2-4	TGCAGTGCTAGAGATTTAAGATCGGGGGAGCAGTACTTC	CSARDLRSGEQYF
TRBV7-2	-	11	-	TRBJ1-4	TGTGCCAGCAGCTCGGGGGAAAAACTGTTTTTT	CASSSGEKLFF
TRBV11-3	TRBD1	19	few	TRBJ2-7	TGTGCCAGCAGCTTATATTGGACAGGGGCTGGTAGCGGACCCTACGAGCAGTACTTC	CASSLYWTGAGSGPYEQYF
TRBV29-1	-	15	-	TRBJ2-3	TGCAGCGTTGAGTACCTCGGGGGAGGAACAGATACGCAGTATTTT	CSVEYLGGGTDTQYF
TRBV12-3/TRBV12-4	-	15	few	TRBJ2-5	TGTGCCAGCACCCGGGCCCATGGGCCCCAAGAGACCCAGTACTTC	CASTRAHGPQETQYF
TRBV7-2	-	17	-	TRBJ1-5	TGTGCCAGCAGCAAGAGCCGCTCGACAGGATCCCCATTTCCCCAGCATTTT	CASSKSRSTGSPFPQHF
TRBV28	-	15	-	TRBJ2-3	TGTGCCAGCAGTCTCTCGGACATCGTCACCGATACGCAGTATTTT	CASSLSDIVTDTQYF
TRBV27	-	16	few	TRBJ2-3	TGTGCCAGCAGTCGATACTGGGGGGGGCGCACAGATACGCAGTATTTT	CASSRYWGGRTDTQYF
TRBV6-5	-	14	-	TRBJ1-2	TGTGCCAGCAGCTACTCGGACAACCTCTATGGCTACACCTTC	CASSYSDNLYGYTF
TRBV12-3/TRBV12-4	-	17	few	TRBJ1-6	TGTGCCAGCAGTCCCTCGGGGGCCCGCTATGGGAATTCACCCCTCCACTTT	CASSPSGARYGNSPLHF
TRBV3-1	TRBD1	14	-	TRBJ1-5	TGTGCCAGCAGCGTAGACAGGGCTAGAGAGCCCCAGCATTTT	CASSVDRAREPQHF
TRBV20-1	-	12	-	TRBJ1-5	TGCAGTGCTAGGCGGCACAATCAGCCCCAGCATTTT	CSARRHNQPQHF
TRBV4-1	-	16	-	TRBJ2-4	TGCGCCAGCAGCCAAGACCCGACTAGGAGTAAAAACATTCAGTACTTC	CASSQDPTRSKNIQYF
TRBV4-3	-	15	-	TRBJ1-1	TGCGCCAGCAGCCAAGAAGCCACCGGAAACACTGAAGCTTTCTTT	CASSQEATGNTEAFF
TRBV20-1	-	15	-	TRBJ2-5	TGCAGTGCTCTCGATGACAACAGGTTTCAAGAGACCCAGTACTTC	CSALDDNRFQETQYF
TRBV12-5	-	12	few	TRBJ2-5	TGTGCTAGTGGTCAGGGAAGGGAGACCCAGTACTTC	CASGQGRETQYF
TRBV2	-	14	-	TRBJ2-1	TGTGCCAGCAGTGAGAGATTCGTTAACAATGAGCAGTTCTTC	CASSERFVNNEQFF
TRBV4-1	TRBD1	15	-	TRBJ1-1	TGCGCCACCACCCCTATGACAGGGATGAACACTGAAGCTTTCTTT	CATTPMTGMNTEAFF
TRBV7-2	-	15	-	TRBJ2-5	TGTGCCAGCAGCCCTGGAGGAAGGAGAGAAGAGACCCAGTACTTC	CASSPGGRREETQYF
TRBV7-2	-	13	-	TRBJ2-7	TGTGCCAGCAGCTTCGTGGGGGGCTACGAGCAGTACTTC	CASSFVGGYEQYF
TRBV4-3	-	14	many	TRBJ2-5	TGTGCCAGCAGCCAAGAGGACCGGGGGGAGACCCAGTACTTC	CASSQEDRGETQYF
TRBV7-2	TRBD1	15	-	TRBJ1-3	TGTGCCAGCAGCATAAGGGACAGTCCTGGAAACACCATATATTTT	CASSIRDSPGNTIYF
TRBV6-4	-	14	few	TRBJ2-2	TGTGCCAGCAGTGCAGGTGCGAACACCGGGGAGCTGTTTTTT	CASSAGANTGELFF
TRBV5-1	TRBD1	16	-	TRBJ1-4	TGCGCCAGCAGCTTGGGCCTTCAGGGGGCGAATGAAAAACTGTTTTTT	CASSLGLQGANEKLFF
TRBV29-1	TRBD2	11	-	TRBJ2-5	TGCAGCGTTGTTACTAGCGGGGCCCAGTACTTC	CSVVTSGAQYF
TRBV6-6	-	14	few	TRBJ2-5	TGTGCCAGCAGTTATTCGCGGATTCAAGAGACCCAGTACTTC	CASSYSRIQETQYF
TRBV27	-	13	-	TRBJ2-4	TGTGCCAGCAGTTTCTACCGGGTTGACATTCAGTACTTC	CASSFYRVDIQYF
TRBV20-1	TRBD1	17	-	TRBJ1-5	TGCAGTGCCCTGACAGGGGACGGCCGTTATAGCAATCAGCCCCAGCATTTT	CSALTGDGRYSNQPQHF
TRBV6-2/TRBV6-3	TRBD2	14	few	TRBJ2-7	TGTGCCAGCAGTTACCTTGGGACTAGCGTCGAGCAGTACTTC	CASSYLGTSVEQYF
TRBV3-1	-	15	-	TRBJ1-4	TGTGCCAGCAGCCAAGATTCCGGGGGGTTAGGGGAACTGTTTTTT	CASSQDSGGLGELFF
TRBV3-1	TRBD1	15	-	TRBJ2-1	TGTGCCAGCAGCCAGCCCGGGACAGACTACAATGAGCAGTTCTTC	CASSQPGTDYNEQFF
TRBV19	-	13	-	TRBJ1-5	TGTGCCAGTAACCCAGACGGGAATCAGCCCCAGCATTTT	CASNPDGNQPQHF
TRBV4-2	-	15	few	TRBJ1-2	TGTGCCAGCAGCCAAGAATCAGGACAGAACTATGGCTACACCTTC	CASSQESGQNYGYTF
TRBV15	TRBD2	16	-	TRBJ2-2	TGTGCCACCAGCAGAGATGGCGGGGGGGCAACCGGGGAGCTGTTTTTT	CATSRDGGGATGELFF
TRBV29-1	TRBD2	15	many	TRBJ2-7	TGCAGCGTTGAAGTTCGGGGGGGCGCAAAGGACGAGCAGTACTTC	CSVEVRGGAKDEQYF
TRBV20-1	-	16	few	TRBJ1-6	TGCAGTGCACCTCCGTATCAACAGGGCTGGGCTGGCACCCTCCACTTT	CSAPPYQQGWAGTLHF
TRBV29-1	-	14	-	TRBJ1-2	TGCAGCGTTGCGGGGGGTGGCTATTACTATGGCTACACCTTC	CSVAGGGYYYGYTF
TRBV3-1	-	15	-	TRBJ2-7	TGTGCCAGCAGCCAATTAGGGACGGGAACCTACGAGCAGTACTTC	CASSQLGTGTYEQYF
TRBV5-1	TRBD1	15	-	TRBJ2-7	TGCGCCAGCAGCTACGGGACAGGGGGTTCTCGGGAGCAGTACTTC	CASSYGTGGSREQYF
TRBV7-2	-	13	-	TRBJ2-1	TGTGCCAGCAGCTTAGTTTCCTGCAATGAGCAGTTCTTC	CASSLVSCNEQFF
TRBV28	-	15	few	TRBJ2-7	TGTGCCAGCAGTTTAAGAGGGTCTATGGGTTACGAGCAGTACTTC	CASSLRGSMGYEQYF
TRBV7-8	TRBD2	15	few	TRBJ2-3	TGTGCCAGCAGCTTAGTCGGGAGGACCACAGATACGCAGTATTTT	CASSLVGRTTDTQYF